This T cell receptor beta chain was sequenced in a study of blood T cell repertoires in COVID-19. Study details: Specimens from acute and convalescent COVID-19 originated in the United States, Italy and Spain. PBMCs, B-cell-depleted T cells, or T cells were the source of the cDNA or gDNA that made up the material.

In the original processing: By means of reference gene primer amplification, nucleated cell counts were estimated. Clones were sequenced by immunoSEQ multiplex PCR, and TCRdb holds only the in-frame ones, with some missing. V, J and clone size are taken as reported in that table, and D and trimming were inferred from the DNA itself. The repertoire holds roughly 170,000 clones, about 80% seen once, with 5.5% to 7.5% in the top ten. The sample was peripheral blood. The receptor comes from a human donor in a cohort sampled during active COVID-19.

CDR3 bases: TGTGCCAGCAGCTCCGGGGATAGACTAGAGGAAAAACTGTTTTTT. As protein: CASSSGDRLEEKLFF. The V and J genes are TRBV5-6 and TRBJ1-4; unclear D gene. CDR1 is SGHDT, CDR2 YYEEEE, per germline. There are 15 residues in the CDR3. V was clipped by 3 bases and J by 8 bases, with 17 bases between them.